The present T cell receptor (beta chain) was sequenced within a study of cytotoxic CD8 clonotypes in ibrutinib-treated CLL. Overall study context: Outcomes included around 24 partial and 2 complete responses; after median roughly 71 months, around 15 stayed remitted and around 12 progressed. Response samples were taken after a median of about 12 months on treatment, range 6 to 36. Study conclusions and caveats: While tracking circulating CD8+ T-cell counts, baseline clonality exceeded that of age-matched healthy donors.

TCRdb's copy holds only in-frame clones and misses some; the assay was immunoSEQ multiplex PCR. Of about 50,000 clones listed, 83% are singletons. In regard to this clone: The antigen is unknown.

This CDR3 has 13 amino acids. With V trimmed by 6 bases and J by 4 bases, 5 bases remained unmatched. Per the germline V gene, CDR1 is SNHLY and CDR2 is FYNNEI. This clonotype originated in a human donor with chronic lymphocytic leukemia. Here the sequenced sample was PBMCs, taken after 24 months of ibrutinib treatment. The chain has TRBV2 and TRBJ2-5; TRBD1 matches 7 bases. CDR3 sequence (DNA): TGTGCCAGCAGCGGACAGGCGGCAGAGACCCAGTACTTC. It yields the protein CASSGQAAETQYF.